These T cell receptor beta chains were read from a single sample in a study of cytomegalovirus exposure and HLA in healthy donors. TCRdb keeps only in-frame clones here, not all; method: immunoSEQ multiplex PCR. The sample yields 100,000 to 150,000 clones, about 74% seen once. Sequencing used PBMCs. Source of these receptors: a woman aged 45-60 years in good health and CMV-seropositive. Each CDR3 is given with its conserved first and last residue. A D gene is named only where the DNA matches it firmly. Some rows mark clone size as missing; the rest say once, few, many or name a class of expanded clone.

NA	NA	TRBV4-1	TRBJ2-7	TGCGCCAGCAGCCCCCGACACGGCTCCTACGAGCAGTACTTC	CASSPRHGSYEQYF
NA	NA	TRBV7-6	TRBJ2-5	TGTGCCAGCAGCTCCCCCGGGGAGACCCAGTACTTC	CASSSPGETQYF
NA	NA	TRBV6-5	TRBJ1-4	TGTGCCAGCAGCCGCGACAGATTCTCGCCGAATAAACTGTTTTTT	CASSRDRFSPNKLFF
TRBD1	NA	TRBV29-1	TRBJ1-2	TGCAGCGTTGGTTTCCCAGGGGGCAACTATGGCTACACCTTC	CSVGFPGGNYGYTF
NA	few	TRBV6-4	TRBJ2-2	TGTGCCAGCAGTGCTACCCCGGACACCGGGGAGCTGTTTTTT	CASSATPDTGELFF
NA	NA	TRBV10-1	TRBJ2-7	TGCGCCAGCAGTGCGTTTTCCGAGCAGTACTTC	CASSAFSEQYF
NA	few	TRBV14	TRBJ2-5	TGTGCCAGCAGCCACCAACTAGGGAGACAAGAGACCCAGTACTTC	CASSHQLGRQETQYF
NA	few	TRBV9	TRBJ2-5	TGTGCCAGCAGCGTAGCGGGGGGCCCCAAAGAGACCCAGTACTTC	CASSVAGGPKETQYF
NA	NA	TRBV11-2	TRBJ1-2	TGTGCCAGCAGCCCCGGGGGGAACTATGGCTACACCTTC	CASSPGGNYGYTF
NA	NA	TRBV13	TRBJ2-7	TGTGCCAGCAGCCCTATCAACACGGGGAGGTCCTACGAGCAGTACTTC	CASSPINTGRSYEQYF
TRBD1	NA	TRBV19	TRBJ1-5	TGTGCCAGTAGCCTCGACAGGGTAGATAATCAGCCCCAGCATTTT	CASSLDRVDNQPQHF
NA	NA	TRBV11-2	TRBJ2-3	TGTGCCAGCAGCTTAGGAGGGTGGAGACTAGATACGCAGTATTTT	CASSLGGWRLDTQYF
TRBD2	NA	TRBV5-1	TRBJ2-6	TGCGCCAGCAGCTGGGGGAGGGGTCACCTCTCTGGGGCCAACGTCCTGACTTTC	CASSWGRGHLSGANVLTF
NA	NA	TRBV7-9	TRBJ2-5	TGTGCCAGCAGCTTAACCGGGTTCGACCAAGAGACCCAGTACTTC	CASSLTGFDQETQYF
TRBD1	few	TRBV5-4	TRBJ2-3	TGTGCCAGCAGCACCGGGACAGGGCGAGTCCCAGATACGCAGTATTTT	CASSTGTGRVPDTQYF
TRBD1	NA	TRBV6-1	TRBJ1-4	TGTGCCAGCAGTGAAGGCACCAGGGGGTTCGCAACTAATGAAAAACTGTTTTTT	CASSEGTRGFATNEKLFF
NA	few	TRBV13	TRBJ2-2	TGTGCCAGCAGCTTAGTGGCTAGCTGGAACACCGGGGAGCTGTTTTTT	CASSLVASWNTGELFF
NA	NA	TRBV7-9	TRBJ1-1	TGTGCCAGCAGCTTAGTCGGTATTTCCGAAGCTTTCTTT	CASSLVGISEAFF
TRBD1	NA	TRBV7-6	TRBJ2-7	TGTGCCAGCAGCCTGATGGGGCAGGGGGTCGAGCAGTACTTC	CASSLMGQGVEQYF
TRBD1	NA	TRBV10-1	TRBJ2-1	TGCGCCAGCAGTGGGACAGGGATCCATGAGCAGTTCTTC	CASSGTGIHEQFF
NA	NA	TRBV15	TRBJ1-2	TGTGCCACCAGCAGAGGAGAAGGGGCAGGGCTTGGTAACACCTTC	CATSRGEGAGLGNTF
TRBD1	NA	TRBV28	TRBJ1-2	TGTGCCAGCAGTTCTCAGGGGGAAGGCGATGGCTACACCTTC	CASSSQGEGDGYTF
TRBD1	NA	TRBV5-1	TRBJ2-7	TGCGCCAGCAGCGTTGACAGGGGGTGGGAGCAGTACTTC	CASSVDRGWEQYF
NA	NA	TRBV18	TRBJ2-7	TGTGCCAGCTCACCGCTACCCACCCCCGAGCAGTACTTC	CASSPLPTPEQYF
NA	NA	TRBV7-3	TRBJ2-7	TGTGCCAGTAGCCCAGGGGCAGTCGGCGAGCAGTACTTC	CASSPGAVGEQYF
NA	few	TRBV2	TRBJ2-7	TGTGCCAGCATCGAGGCCTACGAGCAGTACTTC	CASIEAYEQYF